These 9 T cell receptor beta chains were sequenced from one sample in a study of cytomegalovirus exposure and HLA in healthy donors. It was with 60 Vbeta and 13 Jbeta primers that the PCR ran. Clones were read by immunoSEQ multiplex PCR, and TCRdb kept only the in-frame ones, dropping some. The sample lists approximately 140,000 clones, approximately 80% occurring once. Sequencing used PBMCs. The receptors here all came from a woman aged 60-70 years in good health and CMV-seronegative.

Written as DNA, the CDR3 is TGTGCCAGTTCTTTGGGGGGTCTCCTCTATGGCTACACCTTC. Translated, it gives CASSLGGLLYGYTF. V usage is TRBV7-2 and J usage is TRBJ1-2; maybe TRBD1 (5 bases). V lost 9 bases and J 4 bases, leaving 18 bases between the germline ends. CDR1 is SGHTA and CDR2 is FQGNSA in the germline V gene. The CDR3 totals 14 residues.

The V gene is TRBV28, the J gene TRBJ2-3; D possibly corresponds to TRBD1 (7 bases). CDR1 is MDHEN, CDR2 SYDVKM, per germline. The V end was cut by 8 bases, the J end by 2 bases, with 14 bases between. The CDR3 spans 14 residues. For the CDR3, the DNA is TGTGCCAGCGGAACCAGGGGGGCCACAGATACGCAGTATTTT. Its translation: CASGTRGATDTQYF.

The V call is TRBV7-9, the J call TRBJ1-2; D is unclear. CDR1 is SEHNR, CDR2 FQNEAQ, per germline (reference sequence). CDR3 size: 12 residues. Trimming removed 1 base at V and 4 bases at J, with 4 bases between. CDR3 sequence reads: CASSLGAYGYTF. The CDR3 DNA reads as TGTGCCAGCAGCTTAGGGGCCTATGGCTACACCTTC.

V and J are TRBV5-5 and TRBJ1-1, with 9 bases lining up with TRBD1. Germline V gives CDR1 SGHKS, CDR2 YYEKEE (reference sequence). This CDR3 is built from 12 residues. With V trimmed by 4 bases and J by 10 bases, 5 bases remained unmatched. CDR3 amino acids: CASSRDRVLAFF. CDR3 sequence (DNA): TGTGCCAGCAGCCGGGACAGGGTGTTAGCTTTCTTT.

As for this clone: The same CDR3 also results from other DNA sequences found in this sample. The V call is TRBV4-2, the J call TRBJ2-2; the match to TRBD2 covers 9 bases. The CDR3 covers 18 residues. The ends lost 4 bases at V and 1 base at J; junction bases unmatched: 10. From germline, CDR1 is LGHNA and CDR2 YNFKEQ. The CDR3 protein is CASSRGGAGGLNTGELFF. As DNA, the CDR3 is TGTGCCAGCAGCCGCGGGGGAGCGGGAGGTTTGAACACCGGGGAGCTGTTTTTT.

CDR3 in amino acids: CASSLESGALGTEQFF. The CDR3 DNA reads TGTGCCAGCAGCCTAGAGAGCGGGGCGCTAGGTACTGAGCAGTTCTTC. This chain joins TRBV7-3 and TRBJ2-1, with 7 bases identical to TRBD2. The CDR3 extends over 16 amino acids. Losses at the gene ends were 5 bases for V and 9 bases for J; bases not matched to a gene: 16. Germline V CDR1 and CDR2: SGHTA, FQGTGA.

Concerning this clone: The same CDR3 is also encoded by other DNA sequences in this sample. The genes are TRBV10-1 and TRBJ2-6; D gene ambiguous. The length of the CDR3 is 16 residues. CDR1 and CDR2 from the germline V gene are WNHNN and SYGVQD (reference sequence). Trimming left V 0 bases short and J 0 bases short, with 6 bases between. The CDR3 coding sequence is TGCGCCAGCAGTGAGTCGAGAACCTCTGGGGCCAACGTCCTGACTTTC. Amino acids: CASSESRTSGANVLTF.

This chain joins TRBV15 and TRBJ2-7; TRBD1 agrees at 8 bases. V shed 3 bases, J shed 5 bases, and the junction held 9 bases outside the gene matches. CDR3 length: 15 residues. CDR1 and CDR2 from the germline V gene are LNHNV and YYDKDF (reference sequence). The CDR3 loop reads CATSSAGTGLNEQYF. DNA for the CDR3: TGTGCCACCAGCAGCGCCGGGACAGGATTGAACGAGCAGTACTTC.

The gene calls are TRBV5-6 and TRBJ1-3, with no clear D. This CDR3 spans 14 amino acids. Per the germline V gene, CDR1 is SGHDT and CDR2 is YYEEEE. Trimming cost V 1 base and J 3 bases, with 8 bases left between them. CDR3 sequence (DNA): TGTGCCAGCAGCTTGTTTCAGAATGGAAACACCATATATTTT. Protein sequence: CASSLFQNGNTIYF.